These 23 T cell receptor beta chains originate from one sample sequenced in a study of CD8 T cells in ankylosing spondylitis. A single record per CDR3 protein comes from TCRdb applying MiXCR to the 5' RACE reads. The data hold approximately 300,000 distinct CDR3 sequences, with more than 20% observed a single time. The sequenced sample was blood, either unsorted or a sorted T cell fraction (not recorded which). Every receptor here comes from a female donor with ankylosing spondylitis or in good health (not recorded which).

This clonotype was counted a few times. The J gene is TRBJ1-4, the V gene TRBV20-1, with D perhaps matching TRBD1 (5 bases). Germline values: CDR1 DFQATT, CDR2 SNEGSKA (reference sequence). The CDR3 is made up of 13 amino acids. V was shortened by 6 bases and J by 3 bases, with 11 bases between the two germline ends. In nucleotides, the CDR3 is TGCAGTGCCGAGGGGCTACCTAATGAAAAACTGTTTTTT. This codes for CSAEGLPNEKLFF.

This clonotype was detected only a few times. The chain is built from TRBV20-1 and TRBJ2-1; weak D call: TRBD2 (6 bases). V dropped 6 bases and J dropped 6 bases, with 12 bases sitting between them. Germline CDR1 reads DFQATT; CDR2 reads SNEGSKA (reference sequence). This CDR3 spans 12 amino acids. CDR3 residues: CSAALAVNEQFF. The CDR3, as DNA: TGCAGTGCCGCACTAGCAGTCAATGAGCAGTTCTTC.

The chain is built from TRBV7-2 and TRBJ2-1; D remains unclear. Germline-derived CDR1 and CDR2 are SGHTA and FQGNSA. V lost 3 bases and J lost 3, with 6 bases in between. This CDR3 contains 13 residues. CDR3 amino acids: CASSFRSYNEQFF. Here the CDR3 DNA reads TGTGCCAGCAGCTTTCGTAGCTACAATGAGCAGTTCTTC.

The chain uses TRBV18 and TRBJ2-7; tentatively, D is TRBD2 (6 bases). Looked up from germline, CDR1 is KGHSH and CDR2 is LQKENI. With 0 bases removed from V and 7 bases from J, the gap between germline ends came to 10 bases. This CDR3 contains 13 residues. The CDR3 is CASSPPKGGEQYF. CDR3 nucleotide sequence: TGTGCCAGCTCACCACCGAAAGGAGGGGAGCAGTACTTC.

This clonotype was observed a few times. The V gene is TRBV20-1, the J gene TRBJ1-5; TRBD1 matches at 9 bases. This CDR3 contains 13 residues. Germline V lookup: CDR1 DFQATT, CDR2 SNEGSKA (reference sequence). J lost 2 bases, V lost 5 bases, and 1 base had no gene match. DNA for the CDR3: TGCAGTGCTCGGGACAGGGGCAATCAGCCCCAGCATTTT. Its protein product is CSARDRGNQPQHF.

This clonotype came up a few times. This chain uses TRBV10-3 with TRBJ2-1, with a possible D match to TRBD2 (5 bases). V lost 5 bases to trimming and J lost 7 bases, with 9 bases between them. Germline CDR1 is ENHRY and CDR2 is SYGVKD. This CDR3 contains 12 residues. CDR3 protein: CAISPLANEQFF. In nucleotides, the CDR3 is TGTGCCATCAGTCCCCTAGCTAATGAGCAGTTCTTC.

V gene TRBV12-3 or TRBV12-4 combines with J gene TRBJ1-4; a possible D gene is TRBD1 (5 bases). V lost 8 bases and J lost 10, with 8 bases in between. The CDR3 has 10 amino acids. The CDR3 here is CASAGGKLFF. In DNA, the CDR3 is TGTGCCAGCGCGGGGGGAAAACTGTTTTTT.

This clonotype was recorded at least ten times. The chain couples TRBV12-3 or TRBV12-4 to TRBJ2-1; D is unresolved. The CDR3 contains 11 residues. V was shortened by 1 base and J by 9 bases, with 4 bases between the two germline ends. CDR3 sequence (DNA): TGTGCCAGCAGTTTAGTCGGTGAGCAGTTCTTC. This sequence encodes CASSLVGEQFF.

The chain has TRBV12-3 or TRBV12-4 and TRBJ1-1; no clear D gene. The CDR3 consists of 13 residues. Trimming took off 3 bases at V and 0 bases at J, with 5 bases between the two ends. Written as DNA, the CDR3 is TGTGCCAGCAGTTTCCATATGAACACTGAAGCTTTCTTT. It translates to CASSFHMNTEAFF.

The table lists this clonotype with a few counts. The chain joins TRBV7-2 to TRBJ2-4; the match to TRBD2 covers 9 bases. Germline trimming cut 0 bases from V and 8 bases from J; bases unmatched to any gene: 2. This CDR3 has 14 amino acids. Germline V gene lookup returns CDR1 SGHTA and CDR2 FQGNSA. In DNA, the CDR3 is TGTGCCAGCAGCTTAGCGCGGGAGGGGCACATTCAGTACTTC. Translating it yields CASSLAREGHIQYF.

This sequence joins TRBV18 and TRBJ2-1; 10 nucleotides agree with TRBD1. The CDR3 sequence is 16 residues long. V trimming: 6 bases; J trimming: 7 bases; junction bases outside the gene matches: 12. Germline CDR1 KGHSH, CDR2 LQKENI. The CDR3 protein is CASSYTGTGVRNEQFF. CDR3 DNA sequence: TGTGCCAGCTCGTATACCGGGACAGGGGTACGAAATGAGCAGTTCTTC. Full variable domain (remainder filled in from reference TRBV18 and TRBJ2-1): NAGVMQNPRHLVRRRGQEARLRCSPMKGHSHVYWYRQLPEEGLKFMVYLQKENIIDESGMPKERFSAEFPKEGPSILRIQQVVRGDSAAYFCASSYTGTGVRNEQFFGPGTRLTVL.

This clonotype was counted only a few times. The chain has TRBV6-2 or TRBV6-3 and TRBJ2-7; possible D gene TRBD1, 6 bases. Trimming shortened V by 5 bases and J by 1 base, and 9 bases separated the two germline ends. Germline lookup yields CDR1 MNHEY and CDR2 SVGEGT. This CDR3 has 13 amino acids. The CDR3 DNA sequence: TGTGCCAGCAGTCGGACAGTGTCCTACGAGCAGTACTTC. Translation: CASSRTVSYEQYF.

This clonotype was recorded many times. CDR3 DNA: TGTGCCAGCAGCTATGACAGGGGACTAGCGATCGGTTCTGCGTCCGGGGAGCTGTTTTTT. Protein: CASSYDRGLAIGSASGELFF. This chain connects TRBV7-8 to TRBJ2-2, with TRBD2 matching 10 bases. The CDR3 runs 20 residues. Germline values: CDR1 SGHVS, CDR2 FQNEAQ. Trimming removed 4 bases from V and 6 bases from J; junction bases left unmatched: 20.

The chain uses TRBV7-9 and TRBJ2-3; 8 bases match TRBD2. With 5 bases clipped from V and 11 bases from J, the junction kept 9 bases outside the gene matches. This CDR3 spans 13 amino acids. Germline V gene sequence: CDR1 SEHNR, CDR2 FQNEAQ (reference sequence). The CDR3 sequence: CASSPRLAPGQYF. The CDR3 nucleotides are TGTGCCAGCAGCCCAAGACTAGCGCCCGGGCAGTATTTT.

This clonotype was found a few times. The gene calls are TRBV12-3 or TRBV12-4 and TRBJ2-1; D gene unclear. The CDR3 totals 12 residues. Trimming removed 1 base from V and 7 bases from J, with 5 bases in between. DNA for the CDR3: TGTGCCAGCAGTTTAGTGGAGAATGAGCAGTTCTTC. Translating it yields CASSLVENEQFF.

The chain links TRBV19 to TRBJ2-2, with TRBD2 matching over 8 bases. Germline lookup yields CDR1 LNHDA and CDR2 SQIVND (reference sequence). V shed 4 bases, J shed 4 bases, and the junction held 8 bases outside the gene matches. The CDR3 length is 16 residues. CDR3 coding DNA: TGTGCCAGTAGTAAGCTAGCGGGCCCGGGCACCGGGGAGCTGTTTTTT. Its protein product is CASSKLAGPGTGELFF. Full variable domain (remainder filled in from reference TRBV19 and TRBJ2-2): DGGITQSPKYLFRKEGQNVTLSCEQNLNHDAMYWYRQDPGQGLRLIYYSQIVNDFQKGDIAEGYSVSREKKESFPLTVTSAQKNPTAFYLCASSKLAGPGTGELFFGEGSRLTVL.

This sequence joins TRBV18 and TRBJ2-2; tentative D call: TRBD2 (5 bases). This CDR3 is built from 15 residues. With 5 bases removed from V and 4 bases from J, the gap between germline ends came to 14 bases. CDR1 KGHSH and CDR2 LQKENI come from the germline V gene. DNA for the CDR3: TGTGCCAGCTCAGAAATGCTAGCATCCACCGGGGAGCTGTTTTTT. This encodes CASSEMLASTGELFF.

V usage is TRBV4-2 and J usage is TRBJ2-1, with D possibly being TRBD2 (7 bases). CDR3 length equals 17 residues. CDR1 is LGHNA and CDR2 is YNFKEQ in the germline V gene. V lost 1 base and J 3 bases, leaving 16 bases between the germline ends. The CDR3 bases are TGTGCCAGCAGCCAAGTATCGGGGGGCGAAATCTACAATGAGCAGTTCTTC. This codes for CASSQVSGGEIYNEQFF.

The gene calls are TRBV5-1 and TRBJ2-1; D is possibly TRBD1 (6 bases). The CDR3 spans 14 residues. V was shortened by 4 bases and J by 2 bases, with 10 bases between the two germline ends. Germline values: CDR1 SGHRS, CDR2 YFSETQ. The DNA for the CDR3 is TGCGCCAGCAGCCTCCGGGACACCTACAATGAGCAGTTCTTC. Amino acid sequence: CASSLRDTYNEQFF.

This chain links TRBV29-1 with TRBJ1-1, with D maybe TRBD1 (5 bases). Trimming stripped 4 bases from V and 0 bases from J, with 9 bases between. CDR3 length: 13 amino acids. Germline V gene lookup returns CDR1 SQVTM and CDR2 ANQGSEA. CDR3 amino acids: CSVAQGLNTEAFF. As DNA, the CDR3 is TGCAGCGTTGCTCAGGGCTTGAACACTGAAGCTTTCTTT.

This clonotype was observed a few times. The chain links TRBV20-1 to TRBJ1-5; perhaps TRBD1 as D (5 bases). Germline V CDR1 and CDR2: DFQATT, SNEGSKA (reference sequence). CDR3 length: 14 amino acids. The V and J ends lost 4 bases and 5 bases respectively, with 15 bases between them. The CDR3: CSAMRGEWDQPQHF. CDR3 coding DNA: TGCAGTGCTATGCGGGGCGAATGGGATCAGCCCCAGCATTTT.

In this sample, this clonotype turned up many times. The DNA for the CDR3 is TGTGCCAGTAGTCAGAAGACCTACTCGAACACCGGGGAGCTGTTTTTT. Translating it yields CASSQKTYSNTGELFF. The chain joins TRBV19 to TRBJ2-2; D unclear. This CDR3 contains 16 residues. Germline lookup yields CDR1 LNHDA and CDR2 SQIVND (reference sequence). Between the trimmed V and J ends, which lost 5 bases and 0 bases, there was a span of 13 bases.

The J gene is TRBJ1-1, the V gene TRBV6-1, with 9 bases matching TRBD1. This CDR3 comprises 14 residues. Germline V gives CDR1 MNHNS, CDR2 SASEGT. Germline trimming cut 10 bases from V and 4 bases from J; bases unmatched to any gene: 10. The CDR3 loop is CATGRDRVITEAFF. CDR3 in DNA: TGTGCCACCGGCCGGGACAGGGTAATCACTGAAGCTTTCTTT.